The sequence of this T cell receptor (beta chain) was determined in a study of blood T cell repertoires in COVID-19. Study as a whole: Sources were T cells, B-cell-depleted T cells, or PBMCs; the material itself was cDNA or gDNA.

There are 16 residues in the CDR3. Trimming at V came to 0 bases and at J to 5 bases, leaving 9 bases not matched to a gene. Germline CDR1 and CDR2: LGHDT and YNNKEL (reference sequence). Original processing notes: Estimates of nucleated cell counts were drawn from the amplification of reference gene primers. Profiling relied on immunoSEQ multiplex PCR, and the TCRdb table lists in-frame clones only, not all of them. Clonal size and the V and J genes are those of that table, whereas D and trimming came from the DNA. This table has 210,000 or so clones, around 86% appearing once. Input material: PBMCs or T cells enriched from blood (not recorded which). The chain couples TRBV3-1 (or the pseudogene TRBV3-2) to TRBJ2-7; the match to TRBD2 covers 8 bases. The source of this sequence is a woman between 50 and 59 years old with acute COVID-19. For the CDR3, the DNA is TGTGCCAGCAGCCAAGAAATCGGGACTAGTCTTGACGAGCAGTACTTC. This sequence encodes CASSQEIGTSLDEQYF.